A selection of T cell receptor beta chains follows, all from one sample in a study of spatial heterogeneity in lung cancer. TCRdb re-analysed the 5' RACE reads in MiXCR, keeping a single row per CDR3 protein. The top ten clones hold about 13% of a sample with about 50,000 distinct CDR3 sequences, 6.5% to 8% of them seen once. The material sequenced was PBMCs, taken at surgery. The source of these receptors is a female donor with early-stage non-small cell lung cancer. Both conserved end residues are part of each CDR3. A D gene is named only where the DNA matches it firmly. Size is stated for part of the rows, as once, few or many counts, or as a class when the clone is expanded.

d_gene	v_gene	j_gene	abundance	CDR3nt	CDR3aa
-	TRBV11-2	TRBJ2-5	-	TGTGCCAGCAGCTTAGGGAGCAGCAAGCAGTACTTC	CASSLGSSKQYF
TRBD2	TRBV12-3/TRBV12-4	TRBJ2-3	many	TGTGCCAGCAGGCCCGGGGTAGCGGGGCTCACAGATACGCAGTATTTT	CASRPGVAGLTDTQYF
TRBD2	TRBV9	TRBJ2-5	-	TGTGCCAGCAGTGTTGGAGCGGGGGGGCTGGAAGAGACCCAGTACTTC	CASSVGAGGLEETQYF
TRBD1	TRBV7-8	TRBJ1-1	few	TGTGCCAGCAGCGAAGGGGGCGACACTGAAGCTTTCTTT	CASSEGGDTEAFF
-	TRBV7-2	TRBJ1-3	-	TGTGCCAGCAGCCTAACTAAATCTGGAAACACCATATATTTT	CASSLTKSGNTIYF
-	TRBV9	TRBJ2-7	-	TGTGCCAGCAGCTCCCAGGGGAGGACCCGGTTGGGCGAGCAGTACTTC	CASSSQGRTRLGEQYF
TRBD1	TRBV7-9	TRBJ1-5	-	TGTGCCAGCAGCTTTGGCAGGGGGAATCAGCCCCAGCATTTT	CASSFGRGNQPQHF
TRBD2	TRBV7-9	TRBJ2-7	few	TGTGCCAGCAGCCCCGCCCCACTAGCGGGGGGGCCGGGTCAGGACGAGCAGTACTTC	CASSPAPLAGGPGQDEQYF
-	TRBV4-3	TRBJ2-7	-	TGCGCCAGCAGCCAAGGCCCCGGGAACTCCTACGAGCAGTACTTC	CASSQGPGNSYEQYF
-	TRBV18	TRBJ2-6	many	TGTGCCAGCTCACCGAAAGCCCCCGTAACTGGGGCCAACGTCCTGACTTTC	CASSPKAPVTGANVLTF
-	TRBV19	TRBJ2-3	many	TGTGCCAGTAATCGACAGCGAGCAGATACGCAGTATTTT	CASNRQRADTQYF
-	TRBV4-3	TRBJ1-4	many	TGCGCCAGCAGCCAAGATGGTGAAGGGGCTAATGAAAAACTGTTTTTT	CASSQDGEGANEKLFF
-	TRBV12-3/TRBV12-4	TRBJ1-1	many	TGTGCCAGCAGTTTTAAGGGGGACACTGAAGCTTTCTTT	CASSFKGDTEAFF
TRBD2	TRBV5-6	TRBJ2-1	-	TGTGCCAGCAGCTCCCTATCGATACAGCGGGGCTACAATGAGCAGTTCTTC	CASSSLSIQRGYNEQFF
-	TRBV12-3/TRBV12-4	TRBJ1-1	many	TGTGCCAGCAGTCCTCGTGGGAGGAACACTGAAGCTTTCTTT	CASSPRGRNTEAFF
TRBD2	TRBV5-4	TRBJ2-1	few	TGTGCCAGCAGCTTGGACGCGGGGGGGGATGAGCAGTTCTTC	CASSLDAGGDEQFF
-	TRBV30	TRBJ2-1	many	TGTGCCTGGAGTGTAGGGGGGCCTTACAATGAGCAGTTCTTC	CAWSVGGPYNEQFF
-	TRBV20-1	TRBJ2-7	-	TGCAGTGCTTGCGGGACCGCGACCTACGAGCAGTACTTC	CSACGTATYEQYF
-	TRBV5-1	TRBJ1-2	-	TGCGCCAGCAGCTTACCAAACCCTGATGGCTACACCTTC	CASSLPNPDGYTF
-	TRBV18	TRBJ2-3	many	TGTGCCAGCTCACCGTGGGGGGCTAAGCCGACAGATACGCAGTATTTT	CASSPWGAKPTDTQYF
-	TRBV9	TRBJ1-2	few	TGTGCCAGCAGCACCGAACAGGGCCCTAACTATGGCTACACCTTC	CASSTEQGPNYGYTF
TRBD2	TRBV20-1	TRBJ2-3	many	TGCAGTGCTAGAGATCACGGACTAAGCGGGGGGGCAGATACGCAGTATTTT	CSARDHGLSGGADTQYF
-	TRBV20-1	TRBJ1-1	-	TGCAGTGCTAGGCCCCCACAGGGAGGGAAAACTGAAGCTTTCTTT	CSARPPQGGKTEAFF
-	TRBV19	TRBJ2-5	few	TGTGCCAGTAGTTCTTCCCGGGTCCCGGGAGAGACCCAGTACTTC	CASSSSRVPGETQYF
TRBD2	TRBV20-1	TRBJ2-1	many	TGCAGTGCAGAAGTCCTAGCGGGGGGGCTGGTTGAGCAGTTCTTC	CSAEVLAGGLVEQFF
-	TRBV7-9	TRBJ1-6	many	TGTGCCAGCAGCTTAAAACAGGGTGGGTCACCCCTCCACTTT	CASSLKQGGSPLHF
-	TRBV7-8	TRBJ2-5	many	TGTGCCAGCAGCTTAGGGGGTTTCCAAGAGACCCAGTACTTC	CASSLGGFQETQYF
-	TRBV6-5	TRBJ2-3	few	TGTGCCAGCAGTTACTCGAAAGACCGAAAGGTGGATACGCAGTATTTT	CASSYSKDRKVDTQYF
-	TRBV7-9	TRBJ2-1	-	TGTGCCAGCAGCTTAGTGCTCACCACGATACACAATGAGCAGTTCTTC	CASSLVLTTIHNEQFF
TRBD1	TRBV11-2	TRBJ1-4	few	TGTGCCAGCAGCCACGGACAGGAAGCAACTAATGAAAAACTGTTTTTT	CASSHGQEATNEKLFF
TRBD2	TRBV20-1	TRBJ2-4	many	TGCAGTGCTAGTGATCTAAAGAGGCGGGGGATCCCGACCTTC	CSASDLKRRGIPTF
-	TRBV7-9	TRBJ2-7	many	TGTGCCAGCAGCTTAGTTCTATCCGCGGGTAGGGGCGAGCAGTACTTC	CASSLVLSAGRGEQYF
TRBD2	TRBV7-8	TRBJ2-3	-	TGTGCCAGCAGCTTAGGGCTAGCGGTTGATACGCAGTATTTT	CASSLGLAVDTQYF
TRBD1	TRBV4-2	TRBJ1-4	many	TGTGCCAGCAGCCAGAATCCGGGACAGGGGGGCGAAAAACTGTTTTTT	CASSQNPGQGGEKLFF
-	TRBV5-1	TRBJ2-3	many	TGCGCCAGCAGCTTGGGTCTGTCATTTAAAAGAGATACGCAGTATTTT	CASSLGLSFKRDTQYF
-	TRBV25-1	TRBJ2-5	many	TGTGCCAGTGGACTTTCAGAGACCCAGTACTTC	CASGLSETQYF
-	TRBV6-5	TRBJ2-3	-	TGTGCCAGCAGTTACTCGAGTAGGCCCTCGGCCATTAGCACAGATACGCAGTATTTT	CASSYSSRPSAISTDTQYF
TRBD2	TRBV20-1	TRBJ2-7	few	TGCAGTGCTAGAGGTTCTAGCGGGCCCCAGGGGGAGCAGTACTTC	CSARGSSGPQGEQYF
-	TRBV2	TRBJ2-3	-	TGTGCCAGCAGTGACACGACAGGCGTTAACACAGATACGCAGTATTTT	CASSDTTGVNTDTQYF
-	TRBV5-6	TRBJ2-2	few	TGTGCCAGCAGGCGGACCGCGAACACCGGGGAGCTGTTTTTT	CASRRTANTGELFF
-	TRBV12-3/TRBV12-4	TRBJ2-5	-	TGTGCCAGCAGCCTCGCCCGGAGCCAAGAGACCCAGTACTTC	CASSLARSQETQYF
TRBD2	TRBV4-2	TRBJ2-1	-	TGTGCCAGCAGCCGGACTAGCGGGCCCGGGGATGAGCAGTTCTTC	CASSRTSGPGDEQFF
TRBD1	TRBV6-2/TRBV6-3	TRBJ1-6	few	TGTGCCAGCAGTTACCCCGGGACAGGGGGTTCACCCCTCCACTTT	CASSYPGTGGSPLHF
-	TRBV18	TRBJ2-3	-	TGTGCCAGCTCACCAAGACAAACTAGCACAGATACGCAGTATTTT	CASSPRQTSTDTQYF
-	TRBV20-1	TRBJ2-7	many	TGCAGTGCTACGAGCCGGGGATTAAGCTCCTACGAGCAGTACTTC	CSATSRGLSSYEQYF